These T cell receptor beta chains were read from a single sample in a study of Graves' ophthalmopathy and Graves' hyperthyroidism. TCRdb used MiXCR to reprocess the multiplex PCR reads, holding one entry per CDR3 protein. The sample lists about 380,000 distinct CDR3 sequences, over 15% seen once, with around 6.6% in the top ten. Material for sequencing was peripheral blood. The receptors shown here come from a woman aged 18-29 years with stable Graves' hyperthyroidism. Each CDR3 is given with its conserved first and last residue.

TRBV20-1	TRBJ2-2	15	CSAPTQGVLTGDLFF
TRBV7-9	TRBJ2-7	14	CASSLEGAYYEQYF
TRBV27	TRBJ1-3	16	CASRPSDWHSGNTIYF
TRBV3-1	TRBJ1-1	12	CASSQGVDEAFF
TRBV7-8	TRBJ1-5	12	CASSLRDQGQHF
TRBV2	TRBJ1-1	13	CASRGTWSVGAFF
TRBV11-2	TRBJ2-4	17	CASSFRLAGGQKNIQYF
TRBV7-2	TRBJ2-5	17	CASSLALAGGTSETQYF
TRBV20-1	TRBJ1-5	12	CSAKPGGQPQHF
TRBV6-4	TRBJ1-1	19	CASSGLLEQKGRRNTEAFF
TRBV6-2/TRBV6-3	TRBJ2-5	13	CASSYSGTGTQYF
TRBV12-3/TRBV12-4	TRBJ1-2	17	CASSSHRDREGSRGYTF
TRBV12-3/TRBV12-4	TRBJ1-2	12	CASSWTGNGYTF
TRBV5-6	TRBJ1-1	14	CASSLVLRGTEAFF
TRBV7-2	TRBJ2-7	14	CASSLGTGAHEQYF
TRBV6-2/TRBV6-3	TRBJ2-2	13	CASSYRDTGELFF
TRBV6-2/TRBV6-3	TRBJ2-7	13	CASIWQGRDEQYF
TRBV12-3/TRBV12-4	TRBJ1-5	14	CASSFAGGGQPQHF
TRBV12-3/TRBV12-4	TRBJ1-5	14	CASSHTGGDQPQHF
TRBV15	TRBJ1-1	15	CATSRGDRTRPEAFF
TRBV11-2	TRBJ1-3	15	CASSSPQGAGNTIYF
TRBV20-1	TRBJ1-5	12	CSAVYKNQPQHF
TRBV19	TRBJ1-5	17	CASSLPSLWLPNQPQHF
TRBV5-5	TRBJ1-2	15	CASSPGNRVSRGYTF
TRBV10-3	TRBJ1-1	13	CAIKGQAGTEAFF
TRBV6-5	TRBJ1-1	14	CASSYPGQGDEAFF
TRBV20-1	TRBJ2-7	11	CSAETGLEQYF
TRBV6-2/TRBV6-3	TRBJ1-5	16	CASSSHQGSRNQPQHF
TRBV14	TRBJ1-1	15	CASSHGQGRVRRAFF
TRBV12-3/TRBV12-4	TRBJ1-5	15	CASSLWQGANQPQHF
TRBV6-2/TRBV6-3	TRBJ2-7	16	CASSNGQGLPSYEQYF
TRBV10-2	TRBJ1-1	12	CASSARNTEAFF
TRBV10-3	TRBJ1-1	15	CAISDPGHPNTEAFF
TRBV19	TRBJ1-1	12	CATRVRDTEAFF
TRBV2	TRBJ2-7	12	CASMPQGYEQYF
TRBV6-2/TRBV6-3	TRBJ2-2	13	CVSSFENTGELLF
TRBV11-3	TRBJ2-5	16	CASSLGGTARTETQYF
TRBV27	TRBJ1-6	14	CASSSALWSSPLHF
TRBV2	TRBJ2-3	15	CASSERQAGVDTQYF
TRBV28	TRBJ2-5	12	CASRAGKETQYF
TRBV5-6	TRBJ1-1	17	CASSLTRGPPMNTEAFF
TRBV6-2/TRBV6-3	TRBJ2-7	14	CASSREEFSYEQYF
TRBV12-3/TRBV12-4	TRBJ1-2	14	CASSVTGGHYGYTF
TRBV6-2/TRBV6-3	TRBJ2-6	15	CASSLDISGANVLTF
TRBV7-2	TRBJ2-5	15	CASSLGPGDGETQYF
TRBV28	TRBJ1-2	14	CASSSLGELGGYTF
TRBV7-9	TRBJ1-1	14	CASSFDLKSAEAFF
TRBV6-1	TRBJ2-4	15	CASTQLAGGPGIQYF
TRBV12-3/TRBV12-4	TRBJ1-2	8	CVSTISTF
TRBV20-1	TRBJ1-5	13	CSATPRSTGPQHF
TRBV20-1	TRBJ1-5	13	CSATGQGGQPQHF